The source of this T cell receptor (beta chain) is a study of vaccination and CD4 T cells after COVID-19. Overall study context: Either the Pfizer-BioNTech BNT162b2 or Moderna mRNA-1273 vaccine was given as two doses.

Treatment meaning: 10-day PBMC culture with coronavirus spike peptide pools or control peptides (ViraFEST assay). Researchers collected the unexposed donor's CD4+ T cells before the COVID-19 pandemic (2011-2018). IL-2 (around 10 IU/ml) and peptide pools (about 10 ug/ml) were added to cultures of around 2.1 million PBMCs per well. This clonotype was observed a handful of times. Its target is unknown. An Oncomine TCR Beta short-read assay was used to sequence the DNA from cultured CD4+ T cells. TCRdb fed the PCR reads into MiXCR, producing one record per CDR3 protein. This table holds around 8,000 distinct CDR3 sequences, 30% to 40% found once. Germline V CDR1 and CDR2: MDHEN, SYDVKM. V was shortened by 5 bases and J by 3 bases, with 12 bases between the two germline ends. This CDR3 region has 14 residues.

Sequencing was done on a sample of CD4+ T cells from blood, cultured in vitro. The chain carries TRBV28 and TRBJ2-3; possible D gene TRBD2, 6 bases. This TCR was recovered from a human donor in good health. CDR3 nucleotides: TGTGCCAGCAGTCCCAGTCTAGCGACAGATACGCAGTATTTT. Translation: CASSPSLATDTQYF.